This passage covers 11 T cell receptor beta chains from one sample sequenced in a study of blood T cell repertoires in COVID-19. Libraries were prepared by immunoSEQ multiplex PCR; TCRdb keeps only in-frame clonotypes and omits some of them. The repertoire has over 200,000 clones, roughly 88% of them found once; the top ten carry 0.65% to 0.9%. Sequencing was carried out using peripheral blood. All receptors derive from a woman aged 25 to 39 with acute or convalescent COVID-19.

CDR3 region: CASRDRGMQPQHF. The CDR3 DNA is TGTGCCAGCCGGGACAGGGGTATGCAGCCCCAGCATTTT. This rearrangement joins TRBV19 to TRBJ1-5, with 10 bases fitting TRBD1. This CDR3 spans 13 amino acids. Germline V lookup: CDR1 LNHDA, CDR2 SQIVND (reference sequence). Trimming took 9 bases from V and 7 from J; bases not matched to a gene: 6.

V gene TRBV4-1 combines with J gene TRBJ2-7; D call uncertain. The CDR3 totals 15 residues. V was pared by 3 bases and J by 3 bases, with 15 bases between. Germline V gives CDR1 MGHRA, CDR2 YSYEKL. This CDR3 is CASSQLSAVSYEQYF. The CDR3 region has the DNA TGCGCCAGCAGCCAGCTAAGCGCCGTAAGCTACGAGCAGTACTTC.

The CDR3 protein is CACDRGLPEAFF. CDR3 in DNA: TGTGCCTGTGACAGGGGTTTGCCTGAAGCTTTCTTT. The chain joins TRBV30 to TRBJ1-1, with 8 bases that match TRBD1. Losses at the gene ends were 6 bases for V and 6 bases for J; bases not matched to a gene: 6. CDR3 length: 12 residues. From germline, CDR1 is GTSNPN and CDR2 SVGIG (reference sequence).

The rearrangement joins TRBV27 to TRBJ1-5, with 9 bases aligning to TRBD1. Unmatched junction bases numbered 1, after V lost 3 bases and J lost 4 bases. CDR1 is MNHEY and CDR2 is SMNVEV in the germline V gene (reference sequence). The CDR3 consists of 14 residues. The CDR3 loop is CASSLDRGNQPQHF. CDR3 in DNA: TGTGCCAGCAGTTTGGACAGGGGAAATCAGCCCCAGCATTTT.

The rearrangement joins TRBV5-5 to TRBJ2-2, with 10 bases matching TRBD2. V trimming: 4 bases; J trimming: 5 bases; junction bases outside the gene matches: 8. Germline values: CDR1 SGHKS, CDR2 YYEKEE (reference sequence). The CDR3 has 16 amino acids. The chain's CDR3 is CASSAGAGGFTGELFF. The CDR3 nucleotides are TGTGCCAGCAGCGCAGGAGCGGGAGGGTTTACCGGGGAGCTGTTTTTT.

This clone was seen a handful of times. The chain is built from TRBV7-3 and TRBJ2-7, with TRBD2 matching over 7 bases. The CDR3 contains 15 residues. CDR1 is SGHTA, CDR2 FQGTGA, per germline. Unmatched junction bases numbered 3, after V lost 1 base and J lost 0 bases. The CDR3 region has the DNA TGTGCCAGCAGCTTAATCCCGGGGGGCTCCTACGAGCAGTACTTC. Translation gives CASSLIPGGSYEQYF.

The CDR3 DNA reads TGTGCCAGCAGCTTCGACAGGGGAGTCGGAAACACCATATATTTT. This encodes CASSFDRGVGNTIYF. The chain employs TRBV5-8 and TRBJ1-3; TRBD1 agrees at 8 bases. The CDR3 covers 15 residues. Germline CDR1 is SGHTS and CDR2 is YDEGEE. The ends lost 2 bases at V and 4 bases at J; junction bases unmatched: 5.

By sample share, this clone is medium-sized. The chain couples TRBV11-2 to TRBJ2-2, with 10 bases that match TRBD1. Germline CDR1 SGHAT, CDR2 FQNNGV. The CDR3 consists of 13 residues. V dropped 10 bases and J dropped 5; count of bases not matched to a gene: 4. The DNA for the CDR3 is TGTGCCACCTGGGACAGGGGAACCGGGGAGCTGTTTTTT. Amino acids: CATWDRGTGELFF. The full variable domain, its missing parts supplied by reference TRBV11-2 and TRBJ2-2, is EAGVAQSPRYKIIEKRQSVAFWCNPISGHATLYWYQQILGQGPKLLIQFQNNGVVDDSQLPKDRFSAERLKGVDSTLKIQPAKLEDSAVYLCATWDRGTGELFFGEGSRLTVL.

This rearrangement joins TRBV9 to TRBJ1-3, with 9 bases aligning to TRBD1. Germline V CDR1 and CDR2: SGDLS, YYNGEE. This CDR3 is 16 amino acids long. Unmatched junction bases numbered 7, after V lost 2 bases and J lost 4 bases. The CDR3 DNA reads TGTGCCAGCAGCGTCTTACAGGGGGCTTCAGGAAACACCATATATTTT. Its translation: CASSVLQGASGNTIYF. Full variable domain (rest looked up from reference TRBV9 and TRBJ1-3): DSGVTQTPKHLITATGQRVTLRCSPRSGDLSVYWYQQSLDQGLQFLIQYYNGEERAKGNILERFSAQQFPDLHSELNLSSLELGDSALYFCASSVLQGASGNTIYFGEGSWLTVV.

The chain has TRBV5-5 and TRBJ1-4; D gene uncertain. CDR3 length: 15 residues. Germline V lookup: CDR1 SGHKS, CDR2 YYEKEE (reference sequence). Trimming pared 1 base from V and 8 bases from J, leaving 15 bases between. The DNA for the CDR3 is TGTGCCAGCAGCTTGATTACTTCGGGTCGCGAAAAACTGTTTTTT. It codes for CASSLITSGREKLFF. Supplemented by reference TRBV5-5 and TRBJ1-4, the full variable domain reads DAGVTQSPTHLIKTRGQQVTLRCSPISGHKSVSWYQQVLGQGPQFIFQYYEKEERGRGNFPDRFSARQFPNYSSELNVNALLLGDSALYLCASSLITSGREKLFFGSGTQLSVL.

The J gene is TRBJ1-1, the V gene TRBV19; D is ambiguous. CDR3 length: 12 residues. The germline V gene has CDR1 LNHDA and CDR2 SQIVND (reference sequence). Trimming pared 5 bases from V and 10 bases from J, leaving 14 bases between. As DNA, the CDR3 is TGTGCCAGTAGTGGGGAGAAGTTGGTAGCTTTCTTT. This gives the protein CASSGEKLVAFF.